Reported below is one TCR beta chain. Its antigen is unidentified. The data were taken from a study of vaccination and CD4 T cells after COVID-19. Study background: Researchers treated cells with overlapping spike peptides taken from SARS-CoV-2, HCoV-NL63, HCoV-OC43 and HCoV-229E.

As for treatment: approximately 11-day PBMC culture with coronavirus spike peptide pools or control peptides (ViraFEST assay). From the 10-day cultures, CD4+ T cells were isolated by negative selection. Per the germline V gene, CDR1 is SEHNR and CDR2 is FQNEAQ (reference sequence). The CDR3 length is 14 residues. The V gene lost 5 bases and the J gene lost 1 base, with 11 bases spanning the gap. The Oncomine TCR Beta short-read assay was what sequenced the DNA obtained from cultured CD4+ T cells. It was cultured CD4+ T cells from which genomic DNA was extracted. TCRdb recomputed calls from the PCR reads with MiXCR, one row per CDR3 protein. The sample has fewer than 7,000 distinct CDR3 sequences, 68% seen once.

What was sequenced was CD4+ T cells from blood, cultured in vitro. This sequence originates from a human donor who had recovered from COVID-19. The chain couples TRBV7-9 to TRBJ1-1; the D is unclear. Here the CDR3 reads CASSPWTQNTEAFF. The CDR3 DNA reads TGTGCCAGCAGCCCGTGGACCCAGAACACTGAAGCTTTCTTT.